A single sample is the source of the 4 T cell receptor beta chains below, sequenced in a study of blood T cell repertoires in COVID-19. Repertoires were generated with immunoSEQ multiplex PCR, while TCRdb's copy carries only in-frame clones and drops some. Of some 150,000 clones in the sample, approximately 85% were seen once. The sequenced material came from peripheral blood. These receptors originate from a human donor with acute or convalescent COVID-19. The donor label of this sample is uncertain.

This clone was detected only once. The V gene is TRBV19, the J gene TRBJ1-2; TRBD1 matches at 10 bases. Germline trimming cut 6 bases from V and 2 bases from J; bases unmatched to any gene: 6. The CDR3 consists of 15 residues. CDR1 is LNHDA and CDR2 is SQIVND in the germline V gene (reference sequence). The CDR3 DNA reads as TGTGCCAGTAGCGGGACAGGGGTCCAGAACTATGGCTACACCTTC. It translates to CASSGTGVQNYGYTF.

This chain joins TRBV19 and TRBJ2-3, with TRBD2 identical over 8 bases. V was clipped by 3 bases and J by 5 bases; unmatched bases: 10. The germline CDR1 and CDR2 sequences are LNHDA and SQIVND (reference sequence). The CDR3 covers 16 residues. The CDR3 is CASSIFGGGFIDTQYF. Written as DNA, the CDR3 is TGTGCCAGTAGTATCTTCGGGGGGGGCTTTATAGATACGCAGTATTTT.

This clone has just a few counts. The chain links TRBV7-3 to TRBJ1-6; D may be TRBD1 (6 bases). V was cut by 3 bases and J by 10 bases, with 10 bases left in between. The CDR3 loop spans 13 amino acids. CDR1 and CDR2 from the germline V gene are SGHTA and FQGTGA. This CDR3 reads CASSFNQGSPLHF. The DNA of the CDR3 is TGTGCCAGCAGCTTTAATCAGGGGTCACCCCTCCACTTT.

The chain couples TRBV7-9 to TRBJ1-2; 7 nucleotides align to TRBD1. Germline V lookup: CDR1 SEHNR, CDR2 FQNEAQ (reference sequence). The CDR3 runs 16 residues. V lost 5 bases, J lost 0 bases, and 9 bases stayed unmatched. Here the CDR3 DNA reads TGTGCCAGCAGCGAAACCGGGACAGCTACTAACTATGGCTACACCTTC. It yields the protein CASSETGTATNYGYTF.